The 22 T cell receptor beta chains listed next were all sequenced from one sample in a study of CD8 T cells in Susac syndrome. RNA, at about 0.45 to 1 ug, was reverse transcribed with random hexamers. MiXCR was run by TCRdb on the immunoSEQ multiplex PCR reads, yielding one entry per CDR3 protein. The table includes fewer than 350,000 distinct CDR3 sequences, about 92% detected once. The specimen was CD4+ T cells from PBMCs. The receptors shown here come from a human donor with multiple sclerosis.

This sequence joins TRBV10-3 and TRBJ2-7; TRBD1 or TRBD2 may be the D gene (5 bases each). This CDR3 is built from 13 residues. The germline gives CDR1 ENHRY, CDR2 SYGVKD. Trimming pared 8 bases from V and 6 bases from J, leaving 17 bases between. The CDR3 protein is CAIGPGTPGEQYF. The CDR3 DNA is TGTGCCATCGGCCCCGGGACCCCCGGCGAGCAGTACTTC.

CDR3 DNA sequence: TGTGCCAGCAGTTTAACGGGGACCGGGGAGCTGTTTTTT. It codes for CASSLTGTGELFF. The chain combines TRBV12-3 or TRBV12-4 with TRBJ2-2; TRBD2 is a possible D gene (5 bases). Trimming left V 2 bases short and J 5 bases short, with 6 bases between. This CDR3 comprises 13 residues.

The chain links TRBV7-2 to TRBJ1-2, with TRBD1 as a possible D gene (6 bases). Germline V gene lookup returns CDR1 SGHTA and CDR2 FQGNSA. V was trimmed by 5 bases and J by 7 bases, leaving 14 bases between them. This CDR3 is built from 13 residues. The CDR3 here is CASSMRGFSGYTF. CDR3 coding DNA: TGTGCCAGCAGCATGAGGGGGTTCTCTGGCTACACCTTC.

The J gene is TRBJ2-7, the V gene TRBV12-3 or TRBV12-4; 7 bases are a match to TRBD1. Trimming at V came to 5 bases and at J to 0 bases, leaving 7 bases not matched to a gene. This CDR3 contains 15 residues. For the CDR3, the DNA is TGTGCCAGCAGTACCAGACAGGGTCTCTCCTACGAGCAGTACTTC. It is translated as CASSTRQGLSYEQYF.

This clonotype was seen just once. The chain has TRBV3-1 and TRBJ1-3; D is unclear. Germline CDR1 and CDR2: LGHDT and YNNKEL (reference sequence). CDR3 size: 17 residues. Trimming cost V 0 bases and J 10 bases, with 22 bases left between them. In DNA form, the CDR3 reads TGTGCCAGCAGCCAAGATGGTGGCCGGCGGTGGGGTCAGACCATATATTTT. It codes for CASSQDGGRRWGQTIYF.

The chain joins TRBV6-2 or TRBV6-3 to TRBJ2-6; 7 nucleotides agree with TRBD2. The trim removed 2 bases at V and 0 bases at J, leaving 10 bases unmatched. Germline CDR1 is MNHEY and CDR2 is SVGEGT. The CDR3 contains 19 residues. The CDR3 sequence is CASSYEAGAGFSGANVLTF. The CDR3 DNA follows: TGTGCCAGCAGTTACGAGGCGGGAGCCGGATTCTCTGGGGCCAACGTCCTGACTTTC.

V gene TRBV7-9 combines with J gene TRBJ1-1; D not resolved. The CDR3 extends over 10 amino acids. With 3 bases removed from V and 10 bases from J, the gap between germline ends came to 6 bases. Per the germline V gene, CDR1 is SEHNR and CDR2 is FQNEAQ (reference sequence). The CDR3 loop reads CASSFYRAFF. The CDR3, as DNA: TGTGCCAGCAGCTTCTACCGAGCTTTCTTT.

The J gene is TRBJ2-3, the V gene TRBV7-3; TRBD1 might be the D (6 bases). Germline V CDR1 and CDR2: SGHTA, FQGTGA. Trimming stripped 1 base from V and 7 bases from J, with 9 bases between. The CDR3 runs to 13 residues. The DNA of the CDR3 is TGTGCCAGCAGCTTAAGACAGGCAAATACGCAGTATTTT. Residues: CASSLRQANTQYF.

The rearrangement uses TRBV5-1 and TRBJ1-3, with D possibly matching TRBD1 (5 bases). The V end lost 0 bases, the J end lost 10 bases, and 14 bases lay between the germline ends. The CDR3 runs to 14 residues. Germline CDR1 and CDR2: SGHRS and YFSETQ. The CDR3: CASSLAGFEGTIYF. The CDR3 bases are TGCGCCAGCAGCTTGGCCGGCTTCGAGGGGACCATATATTTT. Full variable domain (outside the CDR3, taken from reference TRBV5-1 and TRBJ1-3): KAGVTQTPRYLIKTRGQQVTLSCSPISGHRSVSWYQQTPGQGLQFLFEYFSETQRNKGNFPGRFSGRQFSNSRSEMNVSTLELGDSALYLCASSLAGFEGTIYFGEGSWLTVV.

The chain's CDR3 is CASSWGGGDQPQHF. The CDR3, as DNA: TGTGCCAGTTCTTGGGGGGGCGGAGATCAGCCCCAGCATTTT. V usage is TRBV19 and J usage is TRBJ1-5, with a possible D match to TRBD1 (6 bases). From germline, CDR1 is LNHDA and CDR2 SQIVND (reference sequence). CDR3 length: 14 amino acids. Trimming removed 8 bases at V and 5 bases at J, with 16 bases between.

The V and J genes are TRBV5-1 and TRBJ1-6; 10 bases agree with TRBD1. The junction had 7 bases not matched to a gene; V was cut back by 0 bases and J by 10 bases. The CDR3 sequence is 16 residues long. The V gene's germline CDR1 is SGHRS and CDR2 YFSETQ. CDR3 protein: CASSLEVGTGESPLHF. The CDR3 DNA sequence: TGCGCCAGCAGCTTGGAGGTGGGGACAGGGGAATCACCCCTCCACTTT.

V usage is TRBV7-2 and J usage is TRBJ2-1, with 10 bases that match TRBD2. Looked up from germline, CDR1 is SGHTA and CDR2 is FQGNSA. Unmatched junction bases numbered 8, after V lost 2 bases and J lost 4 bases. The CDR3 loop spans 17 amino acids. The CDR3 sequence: CASSLMGSGGLYNEQFF. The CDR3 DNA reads TGTGCCAGCAGCTTAATGGGTAGCGGGGGGTTGTACAATGAGCAGTTCTTC.

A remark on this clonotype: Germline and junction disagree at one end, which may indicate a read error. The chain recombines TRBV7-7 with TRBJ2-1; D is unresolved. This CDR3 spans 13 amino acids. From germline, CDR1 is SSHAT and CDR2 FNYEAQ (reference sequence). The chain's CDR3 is CASSRDRNYEQFF. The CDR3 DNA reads TGTGCTAGCAGCCGAGATAGAAACTATGAGCAGTTCTTC.

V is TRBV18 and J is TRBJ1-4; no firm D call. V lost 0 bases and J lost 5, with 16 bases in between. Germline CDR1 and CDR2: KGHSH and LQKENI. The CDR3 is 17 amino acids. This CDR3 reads CASSPPAGLGPNEKLFF. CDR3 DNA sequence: TGTGCCAGCTCACCACCGGCGGGCCTCGGGCCAAATGAAAAACTGTTTTTT.

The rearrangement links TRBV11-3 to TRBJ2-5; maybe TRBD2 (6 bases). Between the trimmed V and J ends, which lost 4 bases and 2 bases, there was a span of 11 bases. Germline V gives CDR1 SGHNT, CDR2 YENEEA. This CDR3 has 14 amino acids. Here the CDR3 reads CASSSRRDQETQYF. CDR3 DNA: TGTGCCAGCAGCTCAAGGCGGGATCAAGAGACCCAGTACTTC.

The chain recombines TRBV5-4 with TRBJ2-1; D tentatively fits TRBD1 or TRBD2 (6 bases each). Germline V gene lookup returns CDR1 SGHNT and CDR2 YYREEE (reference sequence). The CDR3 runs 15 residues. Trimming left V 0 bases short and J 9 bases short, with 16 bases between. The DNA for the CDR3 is TGTGCCAGCAGCTTGGAGGGGGGACGTCTCGCTGAGCAGTTCTTC. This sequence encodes CASSLEGGRLAEQFF. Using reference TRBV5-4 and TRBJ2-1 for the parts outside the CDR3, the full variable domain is ETGVTQSPTHLIKTRGQQVTLRCSSQSGHNTVSWYQQALGQGPQFIFQYYREEENGRGNFPPRFSGLQFPNYSSELNVNALELDDSALYLCASSLEGGRLAEQFFGPGTRLTVL.

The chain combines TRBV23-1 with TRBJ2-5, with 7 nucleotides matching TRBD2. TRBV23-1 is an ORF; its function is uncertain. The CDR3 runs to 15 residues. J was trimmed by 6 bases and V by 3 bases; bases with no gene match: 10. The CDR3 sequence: CASSHSLRGDQTQYF. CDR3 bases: TGCGCCAGCAGTCACTCCCTCCGGGGGGACCAGACCCAGTACTTC.

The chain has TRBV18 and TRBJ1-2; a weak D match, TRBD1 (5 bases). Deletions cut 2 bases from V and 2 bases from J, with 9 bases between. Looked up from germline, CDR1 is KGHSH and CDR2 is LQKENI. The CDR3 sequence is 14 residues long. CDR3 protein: CASSPLGDNYGYTF. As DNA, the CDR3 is TGTGCCAGCTCACCATTGGGGGACAACTATGGCTACACCTTC.

CDR3 loop: CASGSGGPQNTGELFF. The CDR3 DNA follows: TGTGCCAGCGGCAGCGGGGGGCCTCAGAACACCGGGGAGCTGTTTTTT. The V call is TRBV7-9, the J call TRBJ2-2, with TRBD2 matching over 9 bases. The CDR3 spans 16 residues. Per the germline V gene, CDR1 is SEHNR and CDR2 is FQNEAQ (reference sequence). V shed 8 bases, J shed 1 base, and the junction held 8 bases outside the gene matches.

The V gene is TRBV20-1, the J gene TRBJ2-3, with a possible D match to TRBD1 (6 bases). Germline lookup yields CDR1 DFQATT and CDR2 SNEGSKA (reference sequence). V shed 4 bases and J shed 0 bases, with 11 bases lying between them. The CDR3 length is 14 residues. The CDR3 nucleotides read TGCAGTGCTATACGGGACACTAGCACAGATACGCAGTATTTT. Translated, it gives CSAIRDTSTDTQYF.

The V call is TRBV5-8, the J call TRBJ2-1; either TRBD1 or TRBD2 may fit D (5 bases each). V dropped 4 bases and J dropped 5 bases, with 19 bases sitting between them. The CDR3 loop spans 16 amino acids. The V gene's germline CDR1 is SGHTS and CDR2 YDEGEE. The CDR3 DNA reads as TGTGCCAGCAGCACGGATTGGGGGTCCAGGGACAATGAGCAGTTCTTC. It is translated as CASSTDWGSRDNEQFF. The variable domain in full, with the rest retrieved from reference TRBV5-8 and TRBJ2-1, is EAGVTQSPTHLIKTRGQQATLRCSPISGHTSVYWYQQALGLGLQFLLWYDEGEERNRGNFPPRFSGRQFPNYSSELNVNALELEDSALYLCASSTDWGSRDNEQFFGPGTRLTVL.

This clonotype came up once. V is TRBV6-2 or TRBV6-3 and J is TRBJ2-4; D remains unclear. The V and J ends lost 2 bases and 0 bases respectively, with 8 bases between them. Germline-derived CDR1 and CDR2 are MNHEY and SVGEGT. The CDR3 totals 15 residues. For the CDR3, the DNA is TGTGCCAGCAGTTACGTAGTGGTAGCCAAAAACATTCAGTACTTC. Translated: CASSYVVVAKNIQYF.